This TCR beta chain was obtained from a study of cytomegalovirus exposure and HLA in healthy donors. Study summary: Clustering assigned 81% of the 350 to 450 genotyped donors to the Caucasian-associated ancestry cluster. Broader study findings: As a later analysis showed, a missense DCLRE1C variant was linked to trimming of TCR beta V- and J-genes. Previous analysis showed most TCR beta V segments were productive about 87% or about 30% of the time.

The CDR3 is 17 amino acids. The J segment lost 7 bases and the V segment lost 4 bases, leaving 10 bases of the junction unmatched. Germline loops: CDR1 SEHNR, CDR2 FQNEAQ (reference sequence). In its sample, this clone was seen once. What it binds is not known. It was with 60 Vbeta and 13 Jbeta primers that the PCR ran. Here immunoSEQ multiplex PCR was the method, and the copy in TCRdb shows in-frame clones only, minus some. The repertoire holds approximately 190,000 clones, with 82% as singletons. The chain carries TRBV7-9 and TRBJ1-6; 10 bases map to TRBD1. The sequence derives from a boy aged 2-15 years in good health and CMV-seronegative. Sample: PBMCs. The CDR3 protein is CASSYEGTGAINSPLHF. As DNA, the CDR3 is TGTGCCAGCAGCTACGAAGGGACAGGGGCGATAAATTCACCCCTCCACTTT.